In this sample, the clone carrying this T cell receptor beta chain turned up many times. The V end lost 1 base, the J end lost 4 bases, and 8 bases lay between the germline ends. The CDR3 sequence is 14 residues long. Germline V gene sequence: CDR1 LNHNV, CDR2 YYDKDF (reference sequence). Arm-PCR of CDR3 regions and iRepertoire HTBI primers were used to build TCR beta libraries. Each CDR3 protein gets one entry after TCRdb re-called the multiplex PCR reads with MiXCR. Among some 250,000 distinct CDR3 sequences listed, 18% were seen once. Time point reported: newly diagnosed GD, antithyroid drugs for less than 3 months. Researchers made the TCR library from RNA that was extracted from PBMCs. This sample is part of a study of regulatory T cells in long-lasting Graves disease. The same data also contributed to another study, on T cells in Graves' hyperthyroidism and ophthalmopathy.

The chain links TRBV15 to TRBJ1-5; D is ambiguous. The receptor's source is a young woman with Graves disease. Specimen: peripheral blood mononuclear cells (PBMCs), collected at new diagnosis, from a patient treated with antithyroid drugs. CDR3 DNA sequence: TGTGCCACCAGCAGAGTCCACATGAATCAGCCCCAGCATTTT. It yields the protein CATSRVHMNQPQHF.